The 8 T cell receptor beta chains listed next were all sequenced from one sample in a study of T cell responses to AZD1222 COVID-19 vaccine (dated by TCRdb to about 2021). The library was produced with the immunoSEQ multiplex PCR assay. Sourced from immuneACCESS, this table was stored by TCRdb with only in-frame sequences that have V and J called. A share of the clones is absent; for the studies checked, an unresolved V gene accounts for under half, and the remainder has no known explanation. Counted in this sample were 15,000 to 20,000 clones; over 60% of them appeared once. The top ten clonotypes cover 13% to 15% of the sample. Interpreted using the paper, the time point label stands for: about 28 days (+/-7) after the second vaccine dose. The sample here was peripheral blood, taken 28 days after the second AZD1222 dose. Source of these receptors: an adult who received the AZD1222 COVID-19 vaccine.

This clone was found a few times. V is TRBV4-2 and J is TRBJ2-3; D is unresolved. The CDR3 sequence is 12 residues long. Germline values: CDR1 LGHNA, CDR2 YNFKEQ. The V end was cut by 0 bases, the J end by 9 bases, with 7 bases between. Written as DNA, the CDR3 is TGTGCCAGCAGCCAAGATCTGGGGACGCAGTATTTT. This sequence encodes CASSQDLGTQYF.

The chain combines TRBV3-1 (or the pseudogene TRBV3-2) with TRBJ1-1; D is perhaps TRBD1 (5 bases). The CDR3 totals 20 residues. Germline assignment: CDR1 LGHDT and CDR2 YNNKEL (reference sequence). The V end was cut by 2 bases, the J end by 2 bases, with 27 bases between. The CDR3 DNA follows: TGTGCCAGCAGCCAAACGGTCGAAGTCGACAGAAGTTTGGGAAACACTGAAGCTTTCTTT. It yields the protein CASSQTVEVDRSLGNTEAFF.

The chain links TRBV10-3 to TRBJ1-1; D not resolved. The CDR3 totals 12 residues. Trimming left V 5 bases short and J 0 bases short, with 4 bases between. Per germline, CDR1 ENHRY and CDR2 SYGVKD. Here the CDR3 DNA reads TGTGCCATCAGTCCAATGAACACTGAAGCTTTCTTT. This translates into CAISPMNTEAFF.

This clone is a singleton in its sample. The V gene is TRBV5-1, the J gene TRBJ1-2; D ambiguous. Trimming took 2 bases from V and 4 from J, leaving 6 bases between them. The CDR3 totals 12 residues. The germline CDR1 and CDR2 sequences are SGHRS and YFSETQ. The CDR3 spells CASSFGVYGYTF. DNA for the CDR3: TGCGCCAGCAGCTTTGGGGTCTATGGCTACACCTTC.

The chain joins TRBV6-5 to TRBJ2-3, with D possibly matching TRBD2 (5 bases). V lost 2 bases and J 5 bases, leaving 14 bases between the germline ends. Per the germline V gene, CDR1 is MNHEY and CDR2 is SVGAGI. The CDR3 contains 15 residues. CDR3 bases: TGTGCCAGCAGTTACGCCCTCGCCGCGGGAGATACGCAGTATTTT. It is translated as CASSYALAAGDTQYF.

The chain combines TRBV5-5 with TRBJ2-6; D possibly corresponds to TRBD1 (5 bases). Germline-derived CDR1 and CDR2 are SGHKS and YYEKEE (reference sequence). The CDR3 runs 16 residues. The V end lost 1 base, the J end lost 2 bases, and 10 bases lay between the germline ends. The CDR3 here is CASSLSKGAGANVLTF. The CDR3, as DNA: TGTGCCAGCAGCTTGTCGAAAGGGGCTGGGGCCAACGTCCTGACTTTC.

This chain uses TRBV25-1 with TRBJ1-6, with a weak D call TRBD1 (6 bases). V lost 3 bases to trimming and J lost 5 bases, with 14 bases between them. The CDR3 runs 16 residues. Germline CDR1 reads MGHDK; CDR2 reads SYGVNS. CDR3 protein: CASSDTGIDDNSPLHF. In nucleotides, the CDR3 is TGTGCCAGCAGTGATACAGGGATTGATGATAATTCACCCCTCCACTTT.

The rearrangement links TRBV28 to TRBJ1-2; D remains unclear. Germline V lookup: CDR1 MDHEN, CDR2 SYDVKM. The CDR3 is made up of 13 amino acids. V was pared by 4 bases and J by 8 bases, with 14 bases between. The CDR3 sequence: CASSSLRRGGYTF. In DNA form, the CDR3 reads TGTGCCAGCAGTTCGCTCCGACGCGGGGGCTACACCTTC.